This entry is about one TCR beta chain. What antigen it recognizes has not been identified. Base qualities are not provided; no much larger clone lies one nucleotide away. The data derive from a study of CD8+ T cells in alopecia areata (dated by TCRdb to 2016 to 2019). Regarding the complete study: The treated patients, all with moderate-to-severe alopecia areata, were enrolled in an open-label pilot trial of oral tofacitinib given at 5 to 10 mg twice daily. The RNA source kit depended on sample type: the PAXgene miRNA kit for fixed scalp, the miRNeasy kit for PBMCs, and the RNeasy kit for mouse skin. Tofacitinib was given for 6 to 18 months, followed by 6 months of follow-up off drug to assess delayed response and recurrence. Clonality in the scalp was compared among normal scalp (n=4), patchy alopecia areata scalp (n=8), and alopecia totalis/universalis scalp (n=8). In both human patients and the C3H/HeJ mouse model, the study applied high-throughput TCRbeta sequencing to look at T cell clonal expansion in alopecia areata. Biopsies were taken from tofacitinib-treated patients at baseline and at 4 and 24 weeks of treatment, and a later scalp biopsy was taken in several of the tofacitinib-treated patients. immunoSEQ multiplex PCR using 35 Vbeta forward primers and 13 Jbeta reverse primers was used to amplify TCRbeta CDR3 regions. For the treated patients, the SALT score, which quantifies what percentage of scalp surface area is affected, served as the measure of disease severity. On the human side, TCRbeta sequencing was run on scalp tissue and on sorted CD4+ and CD8+ peripheral blood T cells from healthy controls and from alopecia areata patients with either patchy or totalis/universalis disease.

Taken with the paper, the label for treatment or condition translates to: oral pan-JAK inhibitor, 5-10 mg twice daily. Lesional scalp punch biopsies and peripheral blood were obtained from alopecia areata patients. After PBMCs were isolated by density centrifugation and stained for CD3, CD4 and CD8, a FACSAria was used to sort CD4+ and CD8+ T cells. Trimming at the junction amounts to 2 bases on V and 3 bases on J, and the germline ends lie 7 bases apart. The cysteine opens and the phenylalanine closes a CDR3 of 13 amino acids. Only the CDR3 region is kept as DNA, spanning 39 bases read in frame from base 1. Based on the germline V gene, the CDR1 and CDR2 sequences are LGHNT and FRNRAP. The library was prepared using the immunoSEQ multiplex PCR assay. RNA was extracted from all samples and reverse transcribed into cDNA as template for TCR sequencing. First-strand cDNA was synthesized using SuperScript III with a 2:1 mix of oligo-dT and random hexamers. A synthetic immune receptor repertoire was used to gauge amplification bias, and whatever bias remained was removed computationally. The original methods were these. Raw reads were preprocessed to remove errors, and CDR3 was defined according to IMGT conventions as the region from the conserved cysteine to phenylalanine. To get clonality, Shannon entropy was normalized by log2 of the number of productive unique TCRs and the result was subtracted from 1. CD4 or CD8 identity of scalp clones was inferred by cross-referencing scalp TCRbeta sequences with sorted blood CD4 and CD8 repertoires. TCRdb took over this immuneACCESS table, retaining in-frame rearrangements with V and J assigned. Such tables are incomplete; in checked studies, under half of the missing clones stem from an unresolved V gene, and the remainder is unexplained. V, J and clone size are taken as reported in that table, and D and trimming were inferred from the DNA itself. Here the sample has about 270,000 clones; 60% occur a single time. The top ten clonotypes cover about 0.93% of the sample.

Beyond this particular receptor, the publication reports: Higher clonality and more expanded CD8+ clones were observed in lesional scalp than in normal scalp, particularly in alopecia totalis/universalis, a finding suggestive of antigenic drive. Tofacitinib significantly lowered scalp clonality and the number of expanded CD8+ clones among the top 100 scalp clones. Because the treated cohort was small and included a single nonresponder, larger studies are needed to assess links between baseline CD8+ expansion and response. Shared TCR sequences between patients were less evident than in mice, which may be partly attributable to HLA diversity in the patient population. Many expanded lesional clones were found to persist in scalp and blood during tofacitinib treatment, and relapse after treatment cessation may be partly explained by this persistence. Resident alphabeta T cells in normal human skin are also sequenced, complicating scalp TCR repertoire analysis, unlike mouse skin dominated by gammadelta T cells.

Sequenced here: CD4+ T cells sorted from blood, sampled around week 53, from a patient treated with tofacitinib. The TCR originated in a human donor with alopecia areata. The chain is assembled from TRBV12-5 and TRBJ1-1, and perhaps TRBD1 as D gene, on 6 matching bases. The DNA sequence reads TGTGCTAGTGGTTTGAAGGGGGACACTGAAGCTTTCTTT. This is translated as CASGLKGDTEAFF.